These 19 T cell receptor beta chains came from one sample sequenced in a study of beta chain features in type 1 diabetes. As every portion of the isolated RNA was reverse transcribed, the sequencing read expressed TCRB transcripts. TCRdb's copy holds only in-frame clones and misses some; the assay was immunoSEQ multiplex PCR. Of 300,000 to 400,000 clones in the sample, roughly 13% are singletons; the top ten hold 0.015%. The antigens these receptors bind are not known. Regarding the study as a whole: Patients with Type 1 diabetes showed moderately but significantly shorter TCRB CDR3s in all four CD4+ subsets.

Sample: naive CD4+ T cells from blood. The source of these receptors is a woman aged 18-29 years with type 1 diabetes.

The CDR3 DNA is TGTGCCAGCAGCTCTCTAGCGGGGCCCTCCTACGAGCAGTACGTC. Translated, it gives CASSSLAGPSYEQYV. The rearrangement joins TRBV7-2 to TRBJ2-7; TRBD2 agrees at 9 bases. Per germline, CDR1 SGHTA and CDR2 FQGNSA. The ends lost 4 bases at V and 0 bases at J; junction bases unmatched: 4. This CDR3 has 15 residues.

The chain uses TRBV29-1 and TRBJ2-5; TRBD2 matches at 13 bases. Trimming took 6 bases from V and 4 from J; bases not matched to a gene: 5. The CDR3 is 14 amino acids. Per germline, CDR1 SQVTM and CDR2 ANQGSEA. The CDR3 protein is CSVSGTSGIETQYF. CDR3 sequence (DNA): TGCAGCGTGTCCGGGACTAGCGGGATAGAGACCCAGTACTTC. The whole variable domain, remainder taken from reference TRBV29-1 and TRBJ2-5, is SAVISQKPSRDICQRGTSLTIQCQVDSQVTMMFWYRQQPGQSLTLIATANQGSEATYESGFVIDKFPISRPNLTFSTLTVSNMSPEDSSIYLCSVSGTSGIETQYFGPGTRLLVL.

This sequence joins TRBV7-2 and TRBJ2-1; 7 nucleotides align to TRBD2. V was pared by 8 bases and J by 8 bases, with 6 bases of the junction left unmatched. CDR1 is SGHTA and CDR2 is FQGNSA in the germline V gene. This CDR3 is 12 amino acids long. Here the CDR3 DNA reads TGTGCCAGCGGGAGGGGAGGCGATGAGCAGTTCTTC. The encoded protein is CASGRGGDEQFF.

Only a few counts were recorded for this clone. This chain links TRBV11-3 with TRBJ2-7, with D possibly TRBD1 on 6 matching bases. V lost 3 bases, J lost 1 base, and 7 bases lay in between. This CDR3 spans 13 amino acids. CDR1 SGHNT and CDR2 YENEEA come from the germline V gene. The CDR3 reads CASSFQGSYEQYV. The CDR3 coding sequence is TGTGCCAGCAGCTTCCAGGGGTCCTACGAGCAGTACGTC.

This chain links TRBV25-1 with TRBJ2-3; D gene uncertain. V was trimmed by 7 bases and J by 1 base, leaving 9 bases between them. The CDR3 is 13 amino acids. The germline gives CDR1 MGHDK, CDR2 SYGVNS. CDR3 bases: TGTGCCAGCATGGCGGCCGGCACAGATACGCAGTATTTT. This encodes CASMAAGTDTQYF. Combining the CDR3 with reference TRBV25-1 and TRBJ2-3 gives the whole variable domain EADIYQTPRYLVIGTGKKITLECSQTMGHDKMYWYQQDPGMELHLIHYSYGVNSTEKGDLSSESTVSRIRTEHFPLTLESARPSHTSQYLCASMAAGTDTQYFGPGTRLTVL.

A few counts support this clone. The rearrangement links TRBV6-5 to TRBJ2-7; D is uncertain. The CDR3 consists of 13 residues. Per the germline V gene, CDR1 is MNHEY and CDR2 is SVGAGI. V shed 0 bases and J shed 2 bases, with 5 bases lying between them. The CDR3 loop is CASSYSNTYEQYF. The CDR3 DNA is TGTGCCAGCAGTTACTCGAACACCTACGAGCAGTACTTC.

The rearrangement uses TRBV5-6 and TRBJ2-4; TRBD1 agrees at 9 bases. This CDR3 contains 14 residues. Per germline, CDR1 SGHDT and CDR2 YYEEEE. The ends lost 4 bases at V and 8 bases at J; junction bases unmatched: 7. The CDR3 sequence: CASSDYRGLHIQYF. The CDR3 DNA follows: TGTGCCAGCAGCGACTACAGGGGGCTGCACATTCAGTACTTC.

This clone was seen a few times. The chain couples TRBV28 to TRBJ2-1; 10 bases are a match to TRBD2. Losses at the gene ends were 1 base for V and 6 bases for J; bases not matched to a gene: 3. Germline CDR1 MDHEN, CDR2 SYDVKM. The CDR3 totals 15 residues. The CDR3 nucleotides are TGTGCCAGCAGTTTATCTAGCGGGAGACCCAATGAGCAGTTCTTC. This codes for CASSLSSGRPNEQFF.

This chain uses TRBV18 with TRBJ1-5, with TRBD1 matching over 9 bases. Trimming took 3 bases from V and 6 from J; bases not matched to a gene: 9. This CDR3 has 16 amino acids. Germline lookup yields CDR1 KGHSH and CDR2 LQKENI. In DNA form, the CDR3 reads TGTGCCAGCTCACCCCAGGACAGGGGCGCCGGTCAGCCCCAGCATTTT. Translating gives CASSPQDRGAGQPQHF. Full variable domain (rest looked up from reference TRBV18 and TRBJ1-5): NAGVMQNPRHLVRRRGQEARLRCSPMKGHSHVYWYRQLPEEGLKFMVYLQKENIIDESGMPKERFSAEFPKEGPSILRIQQVVRGDSAAYFCASSPQDRGAGQPQHFGDGTRLSIL.

J is TRBJ2-3 and V is TRBV7-3; 10 bases align to TRBD1. CDR3 size: 14 residues. Germline CDR1 reads SGHTA; CDR2 reads FQGTGA. V was clipped by 3 bases and J by 4 bases; unmatched bases: 1. The CDR3 DNA sequence: TGTGCCAGCAGCTTCGGACAGGGGGCAGATACGCAGTATTTT. Encoded protein: CASSFGQGADTQYF.

This clone has only a few counts. The chain joins TRBV5-1 to TRBJ2-2; unclear D gene. V lost 4 bases and J 6 bases, leaving 13 bases between the germline ends. This CDR3 is built from 14 residues. Germline CDR1 reads SGHRS; CDR2 reads YFSETQ. CDR3 sequence reads: CASSLRQVSGELFF. The CDR3, as DNA: TGCGCCAGCAGCCTCCGTCAGGTCTCCGGGGAGCTGTTTTTT.

In this sample, this clone turned up many times. This chain links TRBV23-1 with TRBJ2-7; D uncertain. TRBV23-1 has ORF status, its function being uncertain. V was shortened by 2 bases and J by 9 bases, with 17 bases between the two germline ends. The CDR3 runs 14 residues. CDR3 in amino acids: CASSQHTRPNGQYF. As DNA, the CDR3 is TGCGCCAGCAGTCAACATACCCGCCCAAACGGGCAGTACTTC.

V and J are TRBV7-7 and TRBJ2-7; TRBD1 is a possible D gene (6 bases). The CDR3 loop spans 13 amino acids. V shed 7 bases and J shed 1 base, with 11 bases lying between them. Germline V gives CDR1 SSHAT, CDR2 FNYEAQ (reference sequence). In nucleotides, the CDR3 is TGTGCCAGCACCCAGACAGGATCCTACGAGCAGTACGTC. Protein: CASTQTGSYEQYV.

There are a few counts of this clone. The chain joins TRBV9 to TRBJ2-7; 8 positions agree with TRBD1. The ends lost 4 bases at V and 7 bases at J; junction bases unmatched: 7. The germline gives CDR1 SGDLS, CDR2 YYNGEE. This CDR3 has 13 residues. CDR3 protein: CASSTGQGGEQYV. For the CDR3, the DNA is TGTGCCAGCAGCACAGGACAGGGAGGAGAGCAGTACGTC.

This clone was detected a few times. The rearrangement joins TRBV5-4 to TRBJ2-1, with 7 bases that match TRBD2. This CDR3 has 15 residues. CDR1 and CDR2 (germline): SGHNT, YYREEE (reference sequence). The trim removed 3 bases at V and 7 bases at J, leaving 10 bases unmatched. CDR3: CASSSGGGSVNEQFF. The CDR3 DNA sequence: TGTGCCAGCAGCTCCGGAGGCGGGAGTGTGAATGAGCAGTTCTTC.

This chain connects TRBV6-5 to TRBJ1-2; D is perhaps TRBD1 (5 bases). V was trimmed by 6 bases and J by 7 bases, leaving 9 bases between them. Germline V gene sequence: CDR1 MNHEY, CDR2 SVGAGI. The CDR3 sequence is 11 residues long. The CDR3 DNA sequence: TGTGCCAGCAGGCAGGGCCTTGGCTACACCTTC. This encodes CASRQGLGYTF.

The chain employs TRBV15 and TRBJ2-5; D perhaps matches TRBD2 (5 bases). V lost 2 bases to trimming and J lost 3 bases, with 13 bases between them. This CDR3 comprises 15 residues. CDR1 and CDR2 (germline): LNHNV, YYDKDF (reference sequence). The CDR3 region is CATSRPGVREETQYF. CDR3 nucleotide sequence: TGTGCCACCAGCAGACCCGGGGTGCGAGAAGAGACCCAGTACTTC.

This chain links TRBV7-2 with TRBJ2-3; tentative D call: TRBD2 (5 bases). Deletions cut 5 bases from V and 5 bases from J, with 14 bases between. CDR3 length: 14 amino acids. Germline CDR1 is SGHTA and CDR2 is FQGNSA. The CDR3 DNA reads as TGTGCCAGCAGCCCCCTAGCATCCAGAGATACGCAGTATTTT. Protein sequence: CASSPLASRDTQYF.

J is TRBJ2-1 and V is TRBV5-6; possible D gene TRBD2, 6 bases. The germline V gene has CDR1 SGHDT and CDR2 YYEEEE. The CDR3 is 16 amino acids. V lost 3 bases and J lost 0, with 13 bases in between. The chain's CDR3 is CASSSGLALSYNEQFF. The CDR3 DNA reads TGTGCCAGCAGCTCGGGGCTAGCGCTCTCCTACAATGAGCAGTTCTTC.